The rows below give T cell receptor beta chains drawn from one sample of a study of cytomegalovirus exposure and HLA in healthy donors. TCRdb's table, derived via immunoSEQ multiplex PCR, lists solely in-frame clones and lacks some. The sample has 150,000 or so clones. The source material was PBMCs. Receptors originate from a young man in good health and CMV-seronegative. Each CDR3 is given with its conserved first and last residue. The order of the fields is CDR3 DNA, CDR3 protein, J gene, D gene, V gene. D genes are given only for firm matches.

TGTGCCAGCAGTGAAAGAGGGTACGAGCAGTACTTC CASSERGYEQYF TRBJ2-7 - TRBV6-1
TGTGCCAGCAGCTGGGGACTAGCGTGGGCAGATACGCAGTATTTT CASSWGLAWADTQYF TRBJ2-3 TRBD2 TRBV27
TGTGCCAGCAGACCCCCGGGACTAGCGGGAGAACAGCAGTACTTC CASRPPGLAGEQQYF TRBJ2-7 TRBD2 TRBV6-1
TGCGCCAGCAGCCAAGATCATAGCGGGAGACAAAATGAGCAGTTCTTC CASSQDHSGRQNEQFF TRBJ2-1 TRBD2 TRBV4-1
TGTGCCAGTAGGCCGGGACATATCTACGAGCAGTACTTC CASRPGHIYEQYF TRBJ2-7 - TRBV19
TGCAGCGTTCCAAGCGGGGGCTCCTACGAGCAGTACTTC CSVPSGGSYEQYF TRBJ2-7 TRBD2 TRBV29-1
TGTGCCAGCAGTTCAGGTTTAGGGACAGTCGGTGGAGAAAAACTGTTTTTT CASSSGLGTVGGEKLFF TRBJ1-4 TRBD1 TRBV25-1
TGCGCCAGCAGCCAAGAGCCGGGACAGACTAACTATGGCTACACCTTC CASSQEPGQTNYGYTF TRBJ1-2 TRBD1 TRBV4-1
TGTGCCAGCAATCGTCTTCTAGGGGGCCGGGTCACCGGGGAGCTGTTTTTT CASNRLLGGRVTGELFF TRBJ2-2 TRBD1 TRBV27
TGTGCCAGCAGTCCTACCCGACCATACAGGGCCGACCAGCCCCAGCATTTT CASSPTRPYRADQPQHF TRBJ1-5 - TRBV21-1
TGTGCCAGCAGCCTTACAGGAGGGGCAGATACGCAGTATTTT CASSLTGGADTQYF TRBJ2-3 - TRBV7-9